One sample yielded the 21 T cell receptor beta chains listed below, sequenced in a study of shared clonotypes between healthy human individuals. Naive CD8 cells lacked CD45RO and underwent positive selection for CCR7, leaving out terminally differentiated effector memory CD45RA+ cells. Assay used: immunoSEQ multiplex PCR; TCRdb lists only in-frame clones, some missing. The data hold hundreds of thousands of clones, with roughly 95% observed a single time. Input material: naive CD8+ T cells sorted from blood. These receptors were obtained from a woman between 25 and 40 years old in good health.

The rearrangement uses TRBV9 and TRBJ2-5; a weak D match, TRBD2 (5 bases). The germline gives CDR1 SGDLS, CDR2 YYNGEE. Trimming left V 0 bases short and J 4 bases short, with 7 bases between. CDR3 length equals 13 residues. CDR3 loop: CASSVGEGETQYF. CDR3 nucleotides: TGTGCCAGCAGCGTAGGAGAGGGAGAGACCCAGTACTTC.

This sequence joins TRBV23-1 and TRBJ2-7; a weak D match, TRBD2 (6 bases). Being an ORF, TRBV23-1 has a function that is uncertain. The CDR3 consists of 15 residues. V was pared by 4 bases and J by 5 bases, with 18 bases between. The CDR3 DNA is TGCGCCAGCAGTCGGGGGGACCCGAAGTTCGACGAGCAGTACTTC. Translated, it gives CASSRGDPKFDEQYF.

The chain has TRBV30 and TRBJ2-3; the D is unclear. This CDR3 has 16 amino acids. Trimming shortened V by 1 base and J by 1 base, and 15 bases separated the two germline ends. Germline V gene sequence: CDR1 GTSNPN, CDR2 SVGIG (reference sequence). In nucleotides, the CDR3 is TGTGCCTGGAGTGGAGTAGGCGGCGCTGGCACAGATACGCAGTATTTT. Translating gives CAWSGVGGAGTDTQYF.

The table lists this clone with a count of one. The CDR3 coding sequence is TGTGCCATCCAGGGACATTCCTATGGCTACACCTTC. This sequence encodes CAIQGHSYGYTF. This chain joins TRBV27 and TRBJ1-2, with D maybe TRBD1 (6 bases). This CDR3 comprises 12 residues. Trimming left V 10 bases short and J 4 bases short, with 13 bases between. Germline CDR1 and CDR2: MNHEY and SMNVEV (reference sequence).

The CDR3 region is CASSPRTPYNEQFF. For the CDR3, the DNA is TGTGCCAGCAGTCCCCGAACTCCGTACAATGAGCAGTTCTTC. The chain couples TRBV28 to TRBJ2-1, with D unclear. CDR1 is MDHEN and CDR2 is SYDVKM in the germline V gene. Trimming removed 5 bases from V and 4 bases from J, with 12 bases in between. The CDR3 has 14 amino acids. Full variable domain (missing parts from reference TRBV28 and TRBJ2-1): DVKVTQSSRYLVKRTGEKVFLECVQDMDHENMFWYRQDPGLGLRLIYFSYDVKMKEKGDIPEGYSVSREKKERFSLILESASTNQTSMYLCASSPRTPYNEQFFGPGTRLTVL.

The rearrangement joins TRBV13 to TRBJ1-1; D remains unclear. Germline-derived CDR1 and CDR2 are PRHDT and FYEKMQ (reference sequence). The CDR3 runs 14 residues. With 3 bases removed from V and 1 base from J, the gap between germline ends came to 9 bases. Here the CDR3 reads CASSLRMGNTEAFF. For the CDR3, the DNA is TGTGCCAGCAGCTTGAGAATGGGGAACACTGAAGCTTTCTTT.

The V call is TRBV6-5, the J call TRBJ2-1, with 7 nucleotides matching TRBD1. The CDR3 is 15 amino acids. With V trimmed by 6 bases and J by 5 bases, 10 bases remained unmatched. Germline-derived CDR1 and CDR2 are MNHEY and SVGAGI. The CDR3 loop is CASSHRDSVNNEQFF. The CDR3 DNA reads TGTGCCAGCAGCCACCGGGACAGCGTGAACAATGAGCAGTTCTTC.

The chain carries TRBV10-3 and TRBJ2-7; D perhaps matches TRBD1 (6 bases). V lost 3 bases and J 3 bases, leaving 12 bases between the germline ends. There are 14 residues in the CDR3. CDR1 is ENHRY, CDR2 SYGVKD, per germline. CDR3 sequence reads: CAISDPGQNYEQYF. The CDR3 DNA is TGTGCCATCAGTGACCCAGGACAGAACTACGAGCAGTACTTC.

The V and J genes are TRBV7-9 and TRBJ2-1; 11 nucleotides align to TRBD2. With V trimmed by 1 base and J by 4 bases, 3 bases remained unmatched. This CDR3 region has 16 residues. Germline V gives CDR1 SEHNR, CDR2 FQNEAQ (reference sequence). The CDR3 region is CASSLVTSGSYNEQFF. Here the CDR3 DNA reads TGTGCCAGCAGCTTAGTTACTAGCGGGAGTTACAATGAGCAGTTCTTC.

V and J are TRBV5-1 and TRBJ2-1; 10 bases are a match to TRBD1. The J segment lost 3 bases and the V segment lost 4 bases, leaving 4 bases of the junction unmatched. CDR3 length: 15 amino acids. Germline V gene sequence: CDR1 SGHRS, CDR2 YFSETQ. The CDR3 is CASSPGQGIYNEQFF. The CDR3 nucleotides read TGCGCCAGCAGCCCGGGACAGGGGATCTACAATGAGCAGTTCTTC.

The V gene is TRBV2, the J gene TRBJ1-2; D call uncertain. The CDR3 is made up of 13 amino acids. The V gene lost 3 bases and the J gene lost 7 bases, with 12 bases spanning the gap. Germline V gene data show CDR1 as SNHLY and CDR2 as FYNNEI. CDR3 protein: CASSDLFYSGYTF. Written as DNA, the CDR3 is TGTGCCAGCAGTGATCTGTTTTACTCTGGCTACACCTTC.

The chain carries TRBV11-2 and TRBJ2-3; D not certain. The CDR3 sequence is 13 residues long. CDR1 and CDR2 (germline): SGHAT, FQNNGV. V lost 3 bases and J lost 0, with 4 bases in between. The CDR3 loop reads CASSFISTDTQYF. For the CDR3, the DNA is TGTGCCAGCAGCTTTATAAGCACAGATACGCAGTATTTT.

The chain couples TRBV10-3 to TRBJ1-4; D is undetermined. The V gene's germline CDR1 is ENHRY and CDR2 SYGVKD. V lost 3 bases and J 7 bases, leaving 18 bases between the germline ends. The CDR3 contains 16 residues. The CDR3, as DNA: TGTGCCATCAGTGACCCGAGGATAGGGAAAGGTGAAAAACTGTTTTTT. This gives the protein CAISDPRIGKGEKLFF.

CDR3 protein: CASSYLGHSDTQYF. CDR3 bases: TGTGCCAGCAGTTACCTTGGACACTCAGATACGCAGTATTTT. The V call is TRBV6-6, the J call TRBJ2-3; maybe TRBD1 (5 bases). V gave up 2 bases and J gave up 4 bases, with 10 bases separating them. Per the germline V gene, CDR1 is MNHNY and CDR2 is SVGAGI (reference sequence). This CDR3 is built from 14 residues.

The rearrangement links TRBV7-6 to TRBJ2-5, with TRBD2 matching over 9 bases. Germline V CDR1 and CDR2: SGHVS, FNYEAQ. There are 16 residues in the CDR3. Losses at the gene ends were 2 bases for V and 1 base for J; bases not matched to a gene: 5. CDR3 nucleotides: TGTGCCAGCAGCTTAATTGGGCGGGAGGGCCAAGAGACCCAGTACTTC. Residues: CASSLIGREGQETQYF.

This chain links TRBV5-6 with TRBJ2-7; D is perhaps TRBD2 (6 bases). V lost 0 bases and J 7 bases, leaving 14 bases between the germline ends. This CDR3 region has 14 residues. CDR1 SGHDT and CDR2 YYEEEE come from the germline V gene. In DNA form, the CDR3 reads TGTGCCAGCAGCTTGGTGGGAGCCCGGGGGGAGCAGTACTTC. Its translation: CASSLVGARGEQYF.

V gene TRBV28 combines with J gene TRBJ1-1; 8 nucleotides align to TRBD1. J lost 1 base, V lost 5 bases, and 9 bases had no gene match. This CDR3 comprises 16 residues. Germline V gene data show CDR1 as MDHEN and CDR2 as SYDVKM. This CDR3 reads CASSGTGTGPNTEAFF. CDR3 DNA sequence: TGTGCCAGCAGTGGGACCGGGACAGGACCGAACACTGAAGCTTTCTTT.

The chain uses TRBV28 and TRBJ2-7; the D gene is possibly TRBD2 (6 bases). Between the trimmed V and J ends, which lost 5 bases and 5 bases, there was a span of 19 bases. CDR1 and CDR2 from the germline V gene are MDHEN and SYDVKM. The CDR3 spans 15 residues. CDR3 DNA: TGTGCCAGCAGTGGGCCGGGCGGGATAGGCGACGAGCAGTACTTC. This encodes CASSGPGGIGDEQYF.

This clone is a singleton in its sample. This rearrangement joins TRBV2 to TRBJ2-7; TRBD1 agrees at 8 bases. The CDR3 totals 16 residues. The V segment lost 2 bases and the J segment 2 bases; nucleotides outside the gene matches: 8. Germline lookup yields CDR1 SNHLY and CDR2 FYNNEI. The CDR3 region has the DNA TGTGCCAGCAGTGAATCGGCCGGACAGGGAACCTACGAGCAGTACTTC. This translates into CASSESAGQGTYEQYF.

Note on this clone: Distinct nucleotide sequences in the sample also encode this CDR3. The genes are TRBV7-9 and TRBJ2-7; 8 bases are shared with TRBD1. CDR3 length equals 12 residues. CDR1 is SEHNR, CDR2 FQNEAQ, per germline (reference sequence). With V trimmed by 5 bases and J by 7 bases, 4 bases remained unmatched. DNA of the CDR3: TGTGCCAGCAGCCAGGGGGCGGGGGAGCAGTACTTC. This sequence encodes CASSQGAGEQYF. The full variable domain, its missing parts supplied by reference TRBV7-9 and TRBJ2-7, is DTGVSQNPRHKITKRGQNVTFRCDPISEHNRLYWYRQTLGQGPEFLTYFQNEAQLEKSRLLSDRFSAERPKGSFSTLEIQRTEQGDSAMYLCASSQGAGEQYFGPGTRLTVT.

The chain carries TRBV7-9 and TRBJ2-7; TRBD2 aligns across 12 bases. CDR1 is SEHNR and CDR2 is FQNEAQ in the germline V gene (reference sequence). Losses at the gene ends were 5 bases for V and 5 bases for J; bases not matched to a gene: 10. This CDR3 region has 16 residues. The CDR3 protein is CASSTYLAGGIHEQYF. The CDR3 DNA sequence: TGTGCCAGCAGCACGTATCTAGCGGGAGGGATCCACGAGCAGTACTTC.